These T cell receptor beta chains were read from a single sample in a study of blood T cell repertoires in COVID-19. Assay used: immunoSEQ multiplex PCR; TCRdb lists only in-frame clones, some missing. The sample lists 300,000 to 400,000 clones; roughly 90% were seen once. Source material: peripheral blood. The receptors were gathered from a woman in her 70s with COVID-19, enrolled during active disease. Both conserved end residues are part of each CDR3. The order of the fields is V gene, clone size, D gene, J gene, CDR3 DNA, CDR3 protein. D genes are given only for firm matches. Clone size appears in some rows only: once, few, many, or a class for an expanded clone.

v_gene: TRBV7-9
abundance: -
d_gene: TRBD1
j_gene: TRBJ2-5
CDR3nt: TGTGCCAGCAGCTCAGCCGGGACAGAAGAGACCCAGTACTTC
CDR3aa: CASSSAGTEETQYF

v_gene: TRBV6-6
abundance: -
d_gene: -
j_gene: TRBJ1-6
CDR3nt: TGTGCCAGCAGGTACCGTGACAGTTCACCCCTCCACTTT
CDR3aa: CASRYRDSSPLHF

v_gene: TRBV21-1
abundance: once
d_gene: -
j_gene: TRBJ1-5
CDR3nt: TGTGCCAGCAGCGAGCCTTATCCCGGGGTCGAGGGGGCCGTAAAGCCCCAGCATTTT
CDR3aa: CASSEPYPGVEGAVKPQHF

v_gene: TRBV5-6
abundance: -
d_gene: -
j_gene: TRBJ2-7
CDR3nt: TGTGCCAGCAGCGAGGGGACTTTCACCTCCTACGAGCAGTACTTC
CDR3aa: CASSEGTFTSYEQYF

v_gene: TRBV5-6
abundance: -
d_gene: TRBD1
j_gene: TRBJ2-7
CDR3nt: TGTGCCAGCAGCTGGGACAGGGCCTCCTACGAGCAGTACTTC
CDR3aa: CASSWDRASYEQYF

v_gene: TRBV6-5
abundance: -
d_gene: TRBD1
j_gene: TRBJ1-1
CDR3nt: TGTGCCAGCAGTTACACCAAGGACAGGGAAGCTTTCTTT
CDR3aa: CASSYTKDREAFF

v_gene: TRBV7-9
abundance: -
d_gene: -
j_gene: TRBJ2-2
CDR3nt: TGTGCCAGCACCCTCGACACGCACACCGGGGAGCTGTTTTTT
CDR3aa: CASTLDTHTGELFF

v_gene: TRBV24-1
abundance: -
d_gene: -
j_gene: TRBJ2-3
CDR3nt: TGTGCCACCAGTGATTTCGGCGCAGGCTATTCTAGCACAGATACGCAGTATTTT
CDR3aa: CATSDFGAGYSSTDTQYF

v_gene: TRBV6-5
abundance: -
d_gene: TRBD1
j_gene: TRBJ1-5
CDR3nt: TGTGCCAGCAGACAGGGGGTCAATCAGCCCCAGCATTTT
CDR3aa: CASRQGVNQPQHF

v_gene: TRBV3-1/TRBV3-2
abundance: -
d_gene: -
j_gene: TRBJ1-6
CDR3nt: TGTGCCAGCAGCCAAAGTTCGGGTTATAATTCACCCCTCCACTTT
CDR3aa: CASSQSSGYNSPLHF

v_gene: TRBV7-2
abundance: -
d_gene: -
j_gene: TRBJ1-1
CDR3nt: TGTGCCAGCAGCGCCCGGGGAGGAGGGACTGAAGCTTTCTTT
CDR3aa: CASSARGGGTEAFF

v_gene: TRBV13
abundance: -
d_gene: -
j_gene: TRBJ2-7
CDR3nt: TGTGCCAGCAGCTTAGGCCAAGGGGTCGAGCAGTACTTC
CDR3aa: CASSLGQGVEQYF

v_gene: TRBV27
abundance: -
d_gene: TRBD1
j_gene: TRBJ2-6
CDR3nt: TGTGCCAGCAGTCCTACGTGGGGACAGACCTCCTCTGGGGCCAACGTCCTGACTTTC
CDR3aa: CASSPTWGQTSSGANVLTF

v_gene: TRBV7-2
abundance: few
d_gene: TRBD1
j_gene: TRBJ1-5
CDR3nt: TGTGCCAGCAGCGCAGGGACAGGGATAGGTCAGCCCCAGCATTTT
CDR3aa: CASSAGTGIGQPQHF

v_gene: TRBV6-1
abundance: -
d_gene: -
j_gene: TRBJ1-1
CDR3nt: TGTGCCAGCAGTGAAGTATCTGAAGCTTTCTTT
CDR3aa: CASSEVSEAFF

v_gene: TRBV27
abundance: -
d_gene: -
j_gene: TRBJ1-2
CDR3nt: TGTGCCAGCAGTTCCCCCCGCACAGCCAACTATGGCTACACCTTC
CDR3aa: CASSSPRTANYGYTF

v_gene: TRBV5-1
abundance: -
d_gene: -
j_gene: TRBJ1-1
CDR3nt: TGCGCCAGCAGCTCCGGGTCAGTCAACACTGAAGCTTTCTTT
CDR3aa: CASSSGSVNTEAFF

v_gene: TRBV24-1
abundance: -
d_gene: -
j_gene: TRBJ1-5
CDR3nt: TGTGCCACCAGTGATTTCACCTTCAGGGAGGGGTCGAATCAGCCCCAGCATTTT
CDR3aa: CATSDFTFREGSNQPQHF

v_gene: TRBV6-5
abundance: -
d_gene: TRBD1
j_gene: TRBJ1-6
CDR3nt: TGTGCCAGCATCGGGACAGGGAATTCACCCCTCCACTTT
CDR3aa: CASIGTGNSPLHF

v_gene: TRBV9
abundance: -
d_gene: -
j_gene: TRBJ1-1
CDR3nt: TGTGCCAGCAGCCCCGGGAGGGGCCGGGGGACTGAAGCTTTCTTT
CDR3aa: CASSPGRGRGTEAFF

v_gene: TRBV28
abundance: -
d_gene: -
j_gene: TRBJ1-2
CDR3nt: TGTGCCAGCAGTCGCACAGGCTTCTATGGCTACACCTTC
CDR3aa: CASSRTGFYGYTF

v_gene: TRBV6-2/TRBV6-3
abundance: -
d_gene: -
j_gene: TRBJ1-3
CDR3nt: TGTGCCAGCAGTTACTCCAGCTCTGGAAACACCATATATTTT
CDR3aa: CASSYSSSGNTIYF

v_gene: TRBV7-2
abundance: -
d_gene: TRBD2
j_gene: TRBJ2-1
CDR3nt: TGTGCCAGCAGCTTAGCGTTATGGACTAGCGGGGGAATGGGCCATGAGCAGTTCTTC
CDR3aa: CASSLALWTSGGMGHEQFF

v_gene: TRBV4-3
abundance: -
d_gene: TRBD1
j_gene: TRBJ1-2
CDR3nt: TGCGCCAGCAGCCAAGGGACAGGTGCTGGCTACACCTTC
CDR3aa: CASSQGTGAGYTF

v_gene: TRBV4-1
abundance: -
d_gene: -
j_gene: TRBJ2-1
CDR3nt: TGCGCCAGCAGCCAAGGCATACAGGGAAGGCTCGACAATGAGCAGTTCTTC
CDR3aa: CASSQGIQGRLDNEQFF

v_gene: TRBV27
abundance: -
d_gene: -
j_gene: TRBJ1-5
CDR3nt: TGTGCCAGCAGTTCCCTCAGGGAATTTGACAATCAGCCCCAGCATTTT
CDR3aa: CASSSLREFDNQPQHF

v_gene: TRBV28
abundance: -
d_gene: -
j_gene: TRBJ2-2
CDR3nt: TGTGCCAGCAGAATTGGGAGAGCAAACACCGGGGAGCTGTTTTTT
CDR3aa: CASRIGRANTGELFF

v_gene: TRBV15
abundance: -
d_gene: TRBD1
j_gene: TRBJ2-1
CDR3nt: TGTGCCACCTCATCGGGACAGGGACCCTACAATGAGCAGTTCTTC
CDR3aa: CATSSGQGPYNEQFF

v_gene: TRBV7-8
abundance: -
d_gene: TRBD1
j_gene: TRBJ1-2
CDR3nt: TGTGCCAGCAGCTTCCAGACAGGGTCTGGCTACACCTTC
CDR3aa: CASSFQTGSGYTF

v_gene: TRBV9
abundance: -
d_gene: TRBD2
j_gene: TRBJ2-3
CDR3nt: TGTGCCAGCAGCGTAGGTCAACTAGCGGGCACAGATACGCAGTATTTT
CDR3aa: CASSVGQLAGTDTQYF

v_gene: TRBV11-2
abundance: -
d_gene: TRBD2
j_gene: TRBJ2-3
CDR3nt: TGTGCCAGCAGCTTATTAAGCGGGGGGGCCGATACGCAGTATTTT
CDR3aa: CASSLLSGGADTQYF

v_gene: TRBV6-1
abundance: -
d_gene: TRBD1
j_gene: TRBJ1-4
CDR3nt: TGTGCCAGCAGTGAAGCGACAGGGGGGAATGAAAAACTGTTTTTT
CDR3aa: CASSEATGGNEKLFF

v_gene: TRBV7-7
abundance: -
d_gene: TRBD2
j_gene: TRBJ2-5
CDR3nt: TGTGCCAGCAGCTTAGGAGCTAGCGGAGTGGAGACCCAGTACTTC
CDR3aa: CASSLGASGVETQYF